One and the same sample provided the 2 T cell receptor beta chains below, sequenced in a study of blood T cell repertoires in COVID-19. The repertoire was sequenced with immunoSEQ multiplex PCR; TCRdb's copy has only in-frame clones and lacks some. The sample comprises fewer than 300,000 clones, about 86% of which are singletons, and about 12% rests with the top ten. Sequencing used peripheral blood. The receptors stem from a woman aged 25 to 39 with COVID-19, enrolled during active disease.

This chain uses TRBV7-6 with TRBJ2-3; TRBD2 aligns across 11 bases. In germline, CDR1 is SGHVS, CDR2 FNYEAQ. CDR3 length: 16 residues. Germline trimming cut 4 bases from V and 2 bases from J; bases unmatched to any gene: 5. In DNA, the CDR3 is TGTGCCAGCAGCTACCCGACTAGCGGGGACACAGATACGCAGTATTTT. Its translation is CASSYPTSGDTDTQYF. The entire variable domain, with the rest obtained from reference TRBV7-6 and TRBJ2-3, is as follows: GAGVSQSPRYKVTKRGQDVALRCDPISGHVSLYWYRQALGQGPEFLTYFNYEAQQDKSGLPNDRFSAERPEGSISTLTIQRTEQRDSAMYRCASSYPTSGDTDTQYFGPGTRLTVL.

This clone was counted only a few times. The chain recombines TRBV12-5 with TRBJ2-1; maybe TRBD2 (5 bases). Germline V gives CDR1 LGHNT, CDR2 FRNRAP. V was shortened by 2 bases and J by 6 bases, with 14 bases between the two germline ends. This CDR3 is built from 15 residues. The CDR3 region has the DNA TGTGCTAGTGGTTTGCAACTAGGTGTTCCCAATGAGCAGTTCTTC. This encodes CASGLQLGVPNEQFF.